The 32 T cell receptor beta chains reported below all come from one sample, sequenced in a study of blood T cell repertoires in COVID-19 (dated by TCRdb to the early 2020s). Library preparation used the immunoSEQ multiplex PCR assay. TCRdb provides this immuneACCESS table in a form limited to in-frame rearrangements. Some clones are lacking; in checked studies, under half of them reflect an unresolved V gene, and why the rest are absent is not known. This sample is represented by roughly 150,000 clones; 84% of them were singletons. About 8% of the sample goes to the ten largest clones. Sequencing input: PBMCs or T cells enriched from blood (not recorded which). These receptors came from a woman aged 50 to 60 who had recovered from COVID-19.

The chain employs TRBV27 and TRBJ1-2, with D perhaps matching TRBD1 (6 bases). The CDR3 covers 15 residues. The germline V gene encodes CDR1 MNHEY and CDR2 SMNVEV (reference sequence). Trimming removed 2 bases from V and 2 bases from J, with 12 bases in between. CDR3 loop: CASSLTPDSNYGYTF. CDR3 DNA sequence: TGTGCCAGCAGTTTAACCCCGGACAGCAACTATGGCTACACCTTC.

The rearrangement uses TRBV28 and TRBJ1-2, with D unclear. The V end was cut by 5 bases, the J end by 7 bases, with 14 bases between. CDR1 and CDR2 (germline): MDHEN, SYDVKM. The CDR3 consists of 13 residues. As DNA, the CDR3 is TGTGCCAGCAGTGACCCCAGGTTGGGTGGCTACACCTTC. Translating it yields CASSDPRLGGYTF.

The V call is TRBV7-3, the J call TRBJ2-1; 12 positions agree with TRBD2. CDR3 size: 20 residues. Germline CDR1 SGHTA, CDR2 FQGTGA. J lost 6 bases, V lost 4 bases, and 19 bases had no gene match. The CDR3 reads CASSSHPGLAGIAGGNEQFF. CDR3 nucleotide sequence: TGTGCCAGCAGCTCCCATCCGGGACTAGCGGGCATAGCGGGTGGCAATGAGCAGTTCTTC.

The chain carries TRBV7-3 and TRBJ2-1, with 9 nucleotides matching TRBD2. V shed 8 bases, J shed 4 bases, and the junction held 18 bases outside the gene matches. Germline V lookup: CDR1 SGHTA, CDR2 FQGTGA. This CDR3 spans 18 amino acids. The CDR3 DNA is TGTGCCAGCCTCTATCAGGTTGGGCTAGCGGGAATGTACAATGAGCAGTTCTTC. Protein sequence: CASLYQVGLAGMYNEQFF.

The chain is built from TRBV19 and TRBJ2-1, with D perhaps TRBD1 (6 bases). CDR1 is LNHDA and CDR2 is SQIVND in the germline V gene (reference sequence). Between the trimmed V and J ends, which lost 4 bases and 1 base, there was a span of 8 bases. The CDR3 extends over 14 amino acids. CDR3 residues: CASSKGTSYNEQFF. In DNA, the CDR3 is TGTGCCAGTAGTAAAGGGACATCCTACAATGAGCAGTTCTTC.

This clone was seen once. The chain recombines TRBV4-3 with TRBJ1-6, with D maybe TRBD1 (6 bases). Germline V gene sequence: CDR1 LGHNA, CDR2 YSLEER. Trimming removed 1 base from V and 8 bases from J, with 21 bases in between. This CDR3 is built from 18 residues. DNA of the CDR3: TGCGCCAGCAGCCAAGTTTTCCCTTCAATGGCAGGGGATTCACCCCTCCACTTT. It is translated as CASSQVFPSMAGDSPLHF.

This chain joins TRBV18 and TRBJ2-5, with D perhaps TRBD2 (5 bases). Germline values: CDR1 KGHSH, CDR2 LQKENI. Deletions cut 4 bases from V and 4 bases from J, with 16 bases between. This CDR3 has 15 residues. The CDR3 protein is CASSRAANLRETQYF. CDR3 DNA sequence: TGTGCCAGCTCACGAGCGGCTAACCTACGAGAGACCCAGTACTTC.

In its sample, this clone was seen a few times. The V gene is TRBV7-2, the J gene TRBJ1-5, with D tentatively TRBD1 (5 bases). Trimming shortened V by 3 bases and J by 4 bases, and 13 bases separated the two germline ends. CDR1 and CDR2 from the germline V gene are SGHTA and FQGNSA. This CDR3 comprises 15 residues. This CDR3 reads CASSFTGGVNQPQHF. The CDR3 DNA follows: TGTGCCAGCAGCTTTACAGGCGGGGTTAATCAGCCCCAGCATTTT.

This chain connects TRBV5-1 to TRBJ2-1, with 11 bases matching TRBD1. The CDR3 covers 14 residues. The V gene end was trimmed by 3 bases and the J gene end by 10 bases; junction bases not matched to a gene: 6. Germline assignment: CDR1 SGHRS and CDR2 YFSETQ. The CDR3 region is CASSWWTGGNEQFF. In nucleotides, the CDR3 is TGCGCCAGCAGCTGGTGGACAGGGGGCAACGAGCAGTTCTTC.

DNA of the CDR3: TGTGCCAGCAACAGGGTGCCCGGCAATGAGCAGTTCTTC. It encodes CASNRVPGNEQFF. The chain has TRBV6-5 and TRBJ2-1; D might be TRBD1 (6 bases). Trimming cost V 7 bases and J 6 bases, with 13 bases left between them. The germline gives CDR1 MNHEY, CDR2 SVGAGI. CDR3 length: 13 amino acids.

The chain uses TRBV6-2 or TRBV6-3 and TRBJ2-3, with D unresolved. CDR3 length: 13 residues. Germline CDR1 MNHEY, CDR2 SVGEGT. V gave up 5 bases and J gave up 6 bases, with 12 bases separating them. The CDR3 region has the DNA TGTGCCAGCAGTACCCTAGGTAGGGATACGCAGTATTTT. Its protein product is CASSTLGRDTQYF.

This clone occurred a few times. The V call is TRBV28, the J call TRBJ2-4; weak D call: TRBD1 (5 bases). The V and J ends lost 3 bases and 1 base respectively, with 10 bases between them. CDR1 MDHEN and CDR2 SYDVKM come from the germline V gene. The CDR3 runs to 15 residues. This chain's CDR3 is CASSLQGGAKNIQYF. CDR3 nucleotide sequence: TGTGCCAGCAGTTTGCAGGGTGGGGCCAAAAACATTCAGTACTTC.

The chain joins TRBV27 to TRBJ1-4, with D possibly being TRBD1 (6 bases). Germline CDR1 reads MNHEY; CDR2 reads SMNVEV (reference sequence). V was shortened by 3 bases and J by 7 bases, with 12 bases between the two germline ends. The CDR3 spans 14 residues. The CDR3 reads CASSLQGWGEKLFF. The CDR3 DNA is TGTGCCAGCAGTTTGCAGGGGTGGGGTGAAAAACTGTTTTTT.

This clone was seen at least ten times. The CDR3 loop reads CASRVQGFASEKLFF. CDR3 sequence (DNA): TGTGCCAGCAGGGTACAGGGGTTTGCAAGCGAAAAACTGTTTTTT. The chain combines TRBV28 with TRBJ1-4; 7 bases agree with TRBD1. The CDR3 consists of 15 residues. The V segment lost 6 bases and the J segment 8 bases; nucleotides outside the gene matches: 12. Germline CDR1 and CDR2: MDHEN and SYDVKM.

There are a few counts of this clone. The rearrangement joins TRBV18 to TRBJ1-1; TRBD1 matches 7 bases. Losses at the gene ends were 1 base for V and 6 bases for J; bases not matched to a gene: 5. The germline gives CDR1 KGHSH, CDR2 LQKENI. The CDR3 spans 14 residues. The CDR3 sequence is CASSPLEGAAEAFF. CDR3 nucleotides: TGTGCCAGCTCACCACTCGAGGGGGCGGCTGAAGCTTTCTTT.

In its sample, this clone was seen a few times. The rearrangement uses TRBV25-1 and TRBJ1-4, with TRBD1 matching 7 bases. The CDR3 contains 14 residues. J lost 4 bases, V lost 4 bases, and 3 bases had no gene match. CDR1 is MGHDK and CDR2 is SYGVNS in the germline V gene. This chain's CDR3 is CASSVQGFNEKLFF. The CDR3 DNA sequence: TGTGCCAGCAGTGTACAGGGGTTTAATGAAAAACTGTTTTTT.

This rearrangement joins TRBV14 to TRBJ2-2; D is unresolved. CDR1 SGHDN and CDR2 FVKESK come from the germline V gene. The V and J ends lost 4 bases and 5 bases respectively, with 17 bases between them. The CDR3 contains 16 residues. CDR3 region: CASSPFLAPSTGELFF. The CDR3, as DNA: TGTGCCAGCAGCCCGTTTCTCGCCCCGAGTACCGGGGAGCTGTTTTTT.

This chain links TRBV28 with TRBJ2-5; possibly TRBD1 for D (5 bases). The CDR3 has 15 residues. The germline V gene has CDR1 MDHEN and CDR2 SYDVKM. Trimming removed 5 bases at V and 0 bases at J, with 13 bases between. CDR3 sequence: CASSKRQGNQETQYF. CDR3 sequence (DNA): TGTGCCAGCAGTAAGAGGCAGGGCAACCAAGAGACCCAGTACTTC.

The chain combines TRBV28 with TRBJ2-7, with a weak D call TRBD2 (6 bases). Germline V gene sequence: CDR1 MDHEN, CDR2 SYDVKM. The CDR3 is made up of 12 amino acids. The germline V and J ends were trimmed by 10 bases and 7 bases, with 17 bases remaining between them. The CDR3, as DNA: TGTGCCACCCTGGGACTCTTTGGAGAGCAGTACTTC. Encoded protein: CATLGLFGEQYF.

This clone was picked up one time. The rearrangement uses TRBV29-1 and TRBJ2-7, with 7 bases matching TRBD2. Per the germline V gene, CDR1 is SQVTM and CDR2 is ANQGSEA. The CDR3 extends over 16 amino acids. The J segment lost 3 bases and the V segment lost 4 bases, leaving 15 bases of the junction unmatched. The CDR3 DNA reads TGCAGCGTTGGCTTTGTCTCTAGCGGAGGTCTCTACGAGCAGTACTTC. It specifies CSVGFVSSGGLYEQYF.

This clone was seen a few times. The rearrangement joins TRBV6-5 to TRBJ2-3, with 11 bases lining up with TRBD2. The V segment lost 6 bases and the J segment 3 bases; nucleotides outside the gene matches: 5. Germline V gene sequence: CDR1 MNHEY, CDR2 SVGAGI. The CDR3 length is 15 residues. CDR3 in DNA: TGTGCCAGCAGCACTAGCGGGAGAGGTACAGATACGCAGTATTTT. Residues: CASSTSGRGTDTQYF.

The gene calls are TRBV7-9 and TRBJ1-6; the match to TRBD1 covers 8 bases. Germline V gene sequence: CDR1 SEHNR, CDR2 FQNEAQ (reference sequence). This CDR3 has 14 amino acids. With 4 bases clipped from V and 7 bases from J, the junction kept 3 bases outside the gene matches. The CDR3: CASSSWTGNSPLHF. DNA of the CDR3: TGTGCCAGCAGCTCTTGGACAGGGAATTCACCCCTCCACTTT.

The chain links TRBV19 to TRBJ2-7; TRBD2 agrees at 7 bases. The CDR3 has 15 amino acids. Germline V CDR1 and CDR2: LNHDA, SQIVND (reference sequence). Trimming took 1 base from V and 0 from J; bases not matched to a gene: 3. The CDR3 DNA reads TGTGCCAGTAGTATAGCGGCTAGCGGCTCCTACGAGCAGTACTTC. This codes for CASSIAASGSYEQYF.

The table lists this clone with many counts. This chain links TRBV6-1 with TRBJ2-7, with D maybe TRBD2 (6 bases). Germline V gives CDR1 MNHNS, CDR2 SASEGT. Trimming left V 1 base short and J 3 bases short, with 10 bases between. This CDR3 is built from 14 residues. CDR3 region: CASSEGGRNYEQYF. The CDR3 bases are TGTGCCAGCAGTGAAGGGGGGAGGAACTACGAGCAGTACTTC.

The V gene is TRBV18, the J gene TRBJ1-4; weak D call: TRBD1 (5 bases). The CDR3 runs to 13 residues. The germline gives CDR1 KGHSH, CDR2 LQKENI. Trimming removed 4 bases at V and 8 bases at J, with 11 bases between. The CDR3 nucleotides are TGTGCCAGCTCACAAGGTTCAGGGGAAAAACTGTTTTTT. Translation gives CASSQGSGEKLFF.

This clone was recorded once. The chain carries TRBV28 and TRBJ1-5; TRBD1 aligns across 10 bases. The CDR3 spans 16 residues. Germline CDR1 is MDHEN and CDR2 is SYDVKM. V dropped 6 bases and J dropped 3; count of bases not matched to a gene: 8. The CDR3 sequence is CASRRDRGSINQPQHF. As DNA, the CDR3 is TGTGCCAGCAGGCGGGACAGGGGATCAATCAATCAGCCCCAGCATTTT.

There are a few counts of this clone. J is TRBJ1-5 and V is TRBV4-1; 8 positions agree with TRBD1. The CDR3 loop spans 14 amino acids. Germline values: CDR1 MGHRA, CDR2 YSYEKL. With 3 bases clipped from V and 2 bases from J, the junction kept 0 bases outside the gene matches. The CDR3 here is CASSQGQGNQPQHF. The CDR3 DNA reads as TGCGCCAGCAGCCAGGGACAGGGCAATCAGCCCCAGCATTTT.

V usage is TRBV5-4 and J usage is TRBJ1-1; 8 nucleotides match TRBD1. The CDR3 is 16 residues long. V trimming: 3 bases; J trimming: 1 base; junction bases outside the gene matches: 8. Germline assignment: CDR1 SGHNT and CDR2 YYREEE (reference sequence). CDR3 residues: CASSSGFGQGNTEAFF. CDR3 in DNA: TGTGCCAGCAGCTCGGGCTTCGGACAGGGGAACACTGAAGCTTTCTTT.

V usage is TRBV16 and J usage is TRBJ1-5; D remains ambiguous. V shed 4 bases and J shed 6 bases, with 13 bases lying between them. Germline V gene lookup returns CDR1 KGHSY and CDR2 FQNENV. The CDR3 totals 14 residues. CDR3 loop: CASSLSQAAQPQHF. CDR3 DNA: TGTGCCAGCAGCCTCTCCCAGGCTGCTCAGCCCCAGCATTTT.

This chain links TRBV6-5 with TRBJ1-5; possible D gene TRBD1, 5 bases. V dropped 4 bases and J dropped 6 bases, with 10 bases sitting between them. Germline CDR1 reads MNHEY; CDR2 reads SVGAGI. The CDR3 runs 13 residues. Written as DNA, the CDR3 is TGTGCCAGCAGTTGGACAAGTGGTCAGCCCCAGCATTTT. Amino acid sequence: CASSWTSGQPQHF.

The V gene is TRBV6-5, the J gene TRBJ2-1; TRBD2 aligns across 10 bases. J was trimmed by 2 bases and V by 6 bases; bases with no gene match: 1. The germline CDR1 and CDR2 sequences are MNHEY and SVGAGI. This CDR3 is 14 amino acids long. CDR3 nucleotide sequence: TGTGCCAGCAGACTAGCGGGAACCTACAATGAGCAGTTCTTC. Protein: CASRLAGTYNEQFF.

The chain has TRBV7-8 and TRBJ2-1; D gene ambiguous. The CDR3 length is 11 residues. Germline CDR1 reads SGHVS; CDR2 reads FQNEAQ. The ends were cut back, 8 bases at V and 10 bases at J, with 12 bases in the middle. The DNA for the CDR3 is TGTGCCAGCGGGCTCTTTAGGGAGCAGTTCTTC. It codes for CASGLFREQFF.